This TCR beta chain stems from a study of blood T cells in healthy people across ages. PCR was performed a second time for about 7 to 11 cycles using a sample-barcoded 5' primer and a J-beta primer mix. MiXCR, run by TCRdb on the 5' RACE reads, gives a single entry per CDR3 protein. In the table there are fewer than 800,000 distinct CDR3 sequences, 20% to 25% of which are singletons. This same sample was also taken into another study, of T cells of mothers and their children. Per that paper: For cDNA synthesis, the complete extracted RNA was used (around 1.4 ug per 15 ul).

The sequenced sample consisted of blood. This clonotype was obtained from a boy aged 10-17 years in good health.

CDR3 region: CASSPRDRSTEKLFF. CDR3 DNA sequence: TGTGCCAGCAGTCCACGGGACAGGAGTACTGAAAAACTGTTTTTT. This chain joins TRBV27 and TRBJ1-4, with TRBD1 matching over 8 bases. J was trimmed by 7 bases and V by 5 bases; bases with no gene match: 9. Per the germline V gene, CDR1 is MNHEY and CDR2 is SMNVEV (reference sequence). The CDR3 spans 15 residues.